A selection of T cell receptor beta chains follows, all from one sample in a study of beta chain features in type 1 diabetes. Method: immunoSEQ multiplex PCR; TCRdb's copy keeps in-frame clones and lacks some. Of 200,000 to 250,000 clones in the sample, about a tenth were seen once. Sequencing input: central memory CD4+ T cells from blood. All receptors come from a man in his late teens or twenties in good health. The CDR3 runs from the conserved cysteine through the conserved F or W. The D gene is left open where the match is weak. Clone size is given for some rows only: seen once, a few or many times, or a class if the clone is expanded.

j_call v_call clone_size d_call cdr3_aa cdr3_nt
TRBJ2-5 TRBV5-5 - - CASSIMTGRRETQYF TGTGCCAGCAGCATAATGACAGGGAGGAGGGAGACCCAGTACTTC
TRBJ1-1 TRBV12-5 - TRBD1 CASGSSGQGAWYTEAFF TGTGCTAGTGGTTCCTCGGGACAGGGGGCGTGGTACACTGAAGCTTTCTTT
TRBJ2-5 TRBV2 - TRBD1 CASSLDRGQETQYF TGTGCCAGCAGTCTCGACAGGGGGCAAGAGACCCAGTACTTC
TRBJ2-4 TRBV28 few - CASSSRGAQYF TGTGCCAGCAGTTCCAGAGGTGCTCAGTACTTC
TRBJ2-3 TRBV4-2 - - CASSQGGIEDTQYF TGTGCCAGCAGCCAAGGAGGGATAGAGGATACGCAGTATTTT
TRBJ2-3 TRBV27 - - CASSSGIGDGVTDTQYF TGTGCCAGCAGCTCGGGAATCGGTGACGGGGTGACAGATACGCAGTATTTT
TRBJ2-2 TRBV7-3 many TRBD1 CASSLRQGGELFF TGTGCCAGCAGCTTAAGACAGGGAGGGGAGCTGTTTTTT
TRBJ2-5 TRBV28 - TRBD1 CASSFLNTGTGALQETQYF TGTGCCAGCAGTTTCCTTAACACCGGGACAGGGGCCCTTCAAGAGACCCAGTACTTC
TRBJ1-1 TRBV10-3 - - CAISSGNTEAFF TGTGCCATCAGTTCCGGGAACACTGAAGCTTTCTTT
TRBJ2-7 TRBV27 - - CASSFGPAIYEQYF TGTGCCAGCAGTTTCGGCCCCGCAATCTACGAGCAGTACTTC
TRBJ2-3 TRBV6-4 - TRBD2 CASSDSGLAGGPSTQYF TGTGCCAGCAGTGACTCGGGACTAGCGGGAGGGCCGTCTACGCAGTATTTT
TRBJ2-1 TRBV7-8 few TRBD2 CASSSVGAGGTEQFF TGTGCCAGCAGCTCCGTGGGAGCGGGAGGAACTGAGCAGTTCTTC
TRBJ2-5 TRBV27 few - CASSPLWGKETQYF TGTGCCAGCAGTCCCCTTTGGGGCAAAGAGACCCAGTACTTC
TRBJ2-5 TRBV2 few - CASSEQSQQETQYF TGTGCCAGCAGTGAACAGAGCCAACAAGAGACCCAGTACTTC
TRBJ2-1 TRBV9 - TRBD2 CASSADGLANNEQFF TGTGCCAGCAGCGCGGATGGACTAGCCAACAATGAGCAGTTCTTC
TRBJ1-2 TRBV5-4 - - CASSLQIIPGRKNYGYTF TGTGCCAGCAGCTTGCAGATAATCCCGGGCCGCAAAAACTATGGCTACACCTTC
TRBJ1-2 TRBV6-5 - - CASTLTRGDRGYTF TGTGCCAGCACCTTAACCAGGGGCGACCGGGGCTACACCTTC